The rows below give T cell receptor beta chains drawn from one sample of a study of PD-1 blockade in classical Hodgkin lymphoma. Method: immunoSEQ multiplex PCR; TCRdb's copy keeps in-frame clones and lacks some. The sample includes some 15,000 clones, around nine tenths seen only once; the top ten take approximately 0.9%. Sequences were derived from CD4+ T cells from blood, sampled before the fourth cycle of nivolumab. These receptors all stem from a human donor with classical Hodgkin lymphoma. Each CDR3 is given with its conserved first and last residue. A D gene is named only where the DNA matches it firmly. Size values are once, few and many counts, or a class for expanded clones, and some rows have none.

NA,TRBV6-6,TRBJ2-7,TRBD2,CASMGMRGGYEQYF,TGTGCCAGCATGGGAATGCGGGGGGGCTACGAGCAGTACTTC
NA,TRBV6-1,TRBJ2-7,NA,CASSEGTFYYEQYF,TGTGCCAGCAGTGAAGGGACGTTTTACTACGAGCAGTACTTC
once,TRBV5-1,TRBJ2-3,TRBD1,CASKVGTGNLDTQYF,TGCGCCAGCAAAGTAGGGACAGGGAATTTGGATACGCAGTATTTT
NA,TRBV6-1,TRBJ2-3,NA,CASSEAPGSNTDTQYF,TGTGCCAGCAGTGAAGCGCCAGGGTCTAACACAGATACGCAGTATTTT
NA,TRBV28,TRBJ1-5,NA,CASDPVGRGSNQPQHF,TGTGCCAGCGACCCGGTCGGCAGAGGTAGCAATCAGCCCCAGCATTTT
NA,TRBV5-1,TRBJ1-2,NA,CASSDRGLYGYTF,TGCGCCAGCAGCGACCGGGGACTCTATGGCTACACCTTC
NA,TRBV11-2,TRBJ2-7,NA,CASSFPAYEQYF,TGTGCCAGCAGCTTCCCAGCCTACGAGCAGTACTTC
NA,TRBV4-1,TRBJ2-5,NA,CASSQGTLKETQYF,TGCGCCAGCAGCCAGGGAACCTTGAAAGAGACCCAGTACTTC
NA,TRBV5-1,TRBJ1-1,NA,CASVQDQNTEAFF,TGCGCCAGCGTCCAGGACCAAAACACTGAAGCTTTCTTT
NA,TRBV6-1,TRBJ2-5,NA,CASSEAGARGETQYF,TGTGCCAGCAGTGAAGCCGGTGCGAGAGGGGAGACCCAGTACTTC
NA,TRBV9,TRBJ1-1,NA,CASSPSGWVSTEAFF,TGTGCCAGCAGCCCCTCAGGGTGGGTGAGCACTGAAGCTTTCTTT
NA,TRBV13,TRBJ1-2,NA,CASRVGGNFYGYTF,TGTGCCAGCAGAGTAGGGGGGAACTTCTATGGCTACACCTTC
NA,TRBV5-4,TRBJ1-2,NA,CASSLAGVDYGYTF,TGTGCCAGCAGCTTGGCAGGGGTCGACTATGGCTACACCTTC
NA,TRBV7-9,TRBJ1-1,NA,CASSLGGLNTEAFF,TGTGCCAGCAGCTTGGGGGGGTTGAACACTGAAGCTTTCTTT